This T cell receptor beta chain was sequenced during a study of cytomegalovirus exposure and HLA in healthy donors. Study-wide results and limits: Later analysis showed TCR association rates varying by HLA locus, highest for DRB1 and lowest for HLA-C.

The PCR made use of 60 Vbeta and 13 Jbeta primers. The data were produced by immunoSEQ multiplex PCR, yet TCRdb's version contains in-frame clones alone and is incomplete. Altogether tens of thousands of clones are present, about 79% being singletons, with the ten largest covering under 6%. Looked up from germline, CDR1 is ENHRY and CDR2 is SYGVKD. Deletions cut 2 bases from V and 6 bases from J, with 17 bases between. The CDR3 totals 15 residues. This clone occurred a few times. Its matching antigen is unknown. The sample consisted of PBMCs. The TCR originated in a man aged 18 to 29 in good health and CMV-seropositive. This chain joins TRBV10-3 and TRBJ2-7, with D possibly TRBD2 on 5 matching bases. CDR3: CAISEGGTHSSEQYF. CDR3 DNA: TGTGCCATCAGTGAGGGAGGCACTCACTCGAGCGAGCAGTACTTC.